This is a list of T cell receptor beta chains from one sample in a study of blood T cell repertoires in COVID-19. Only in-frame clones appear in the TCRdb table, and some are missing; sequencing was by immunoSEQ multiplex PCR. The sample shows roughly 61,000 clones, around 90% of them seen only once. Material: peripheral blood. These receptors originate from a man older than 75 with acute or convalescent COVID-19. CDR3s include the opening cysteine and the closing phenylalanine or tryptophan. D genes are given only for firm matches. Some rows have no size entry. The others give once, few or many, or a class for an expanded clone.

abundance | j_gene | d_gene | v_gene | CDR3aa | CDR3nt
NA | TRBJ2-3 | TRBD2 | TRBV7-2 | CASAQAGGPADTQYF | TGTGCCAGCGCGCAAGCGGGGGGGCCGGCAGATACGCAGTATTTT
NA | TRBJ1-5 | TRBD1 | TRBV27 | CASRDFGTGNQPQHF | TGTGCCAGCAGGGACTTCGGGACAGGCAATCAGCCCCAGCATTTT
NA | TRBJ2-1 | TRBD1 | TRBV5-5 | CASSPEGQGDNEQFF | TGTGCCAGCAGCCCGGAGGGACAGGGAGACAATGAGCAGTTCTTC
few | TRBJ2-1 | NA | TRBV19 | CASSTPGRSSYNEQFF | TGTGCCAGTAGTACCCCGGGGAGAAGCTCCTACAATGAGCAGTTCTTC
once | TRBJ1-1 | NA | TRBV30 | CAWGQTGTEAFF | TGTGCCTGGGGACAGACGGGCACTGAAGCTTTCTTT
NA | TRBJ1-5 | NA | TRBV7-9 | CASSLALGMGNQPQHF | TGTGCCAGCAGCTTAGCGCTAGGCATGGGCAATCAGCCCCAGCATTTT
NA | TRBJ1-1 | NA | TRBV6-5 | CASSTPTGNTEAFF | TGTGCCAGCAGTACCCCCACAGGGAACACTGAAGCTTTCTTT
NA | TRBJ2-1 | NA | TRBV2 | CASSRDGSSYNEQFF | TGTGCCAGCAGTCGGGACGGGAGCTCCTACAATGAGCAGTTCTTC
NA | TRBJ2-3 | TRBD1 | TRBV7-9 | CASSKGRGFGTGVEDTQYF | TGTGCCAGCAGCAAGGGAAGGGGATTTGGGACAGGGGTGGAAGATACGCAGTATTTT
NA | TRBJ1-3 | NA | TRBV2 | CASRAGPSNTIYF | TGTGCCAGCAGAGCAGGCCCCTCCAACACCATATATTTT
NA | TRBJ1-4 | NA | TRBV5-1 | CASSLNGNEKLFF | TGCGCCAGCAGCTTGAACGGGAATGAAAAACTGTTTTTT
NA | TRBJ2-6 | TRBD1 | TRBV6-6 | CASSLTGVGANVLTF | TGTGCCAGCAGCCTGACAGGGGTCGGGGCCAACGTCCTGACTTTC
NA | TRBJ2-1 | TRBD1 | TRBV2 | CASTEDTGGEQFF | TGTGCCAGCACTGAAGACACAGGGGGGGAGCAGTTCTTC
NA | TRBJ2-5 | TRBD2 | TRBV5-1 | CASSPGLVLETQYF | TGCGCCAGCAGCCCGGGACTAGTCCTCGAGACCCAGTACTTC
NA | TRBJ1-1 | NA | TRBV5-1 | CASSLGRAPNAEAFF | TGCGCCAGCAGCTTGGGGCGGGCCCCGAATGCTGAAGCTTTCTTT
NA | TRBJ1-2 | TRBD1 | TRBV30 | CAWTHPGTADYGYTF | TGTGCCTGGACTCATCCCGGGACAGCAGACTATGGCTACACCTTC
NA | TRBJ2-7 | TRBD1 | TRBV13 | CASSLGGTGVEQYF | TGTGCCAGCAGCTTAGGGGGGACAGGGGTCGAGCAGTACTTC
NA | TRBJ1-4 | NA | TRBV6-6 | CASSYGDRWEKLFF | TGTGCCAGCAGTTACGGCGACAGGTGGGAAAAACTGTTTTTT
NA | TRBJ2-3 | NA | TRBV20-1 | CSGGGTDTQYF | TGCAGTGGAGGCGGCACAGATACGCAGTATTTT
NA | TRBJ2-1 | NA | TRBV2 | CASSLQGARTDNEQFF | TGTGCCAGCAGTCTCCAGGGCGCGCGCACAGACAATGAGCAGTTCTTC
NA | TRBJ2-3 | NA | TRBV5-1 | CASSAGSTDTQYF | TGCGCCAGCAGCGCGGGGAGCACAGATACGCAGTATTTT
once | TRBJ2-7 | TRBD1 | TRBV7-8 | CASSLVQPGQGYEQYF | TGTGCCAGCAGCTTAGTCCAACCGGGACAGGGCTACGAGCAGTACTTC
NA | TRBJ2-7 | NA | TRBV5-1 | CASSFSRGTYEQYF | TGCGCCAGCAGCTTTTCGAGGGGGACCTACGAGCAGTACTTC
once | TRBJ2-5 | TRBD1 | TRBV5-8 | CASSSRTGGKETQYF | TGTGCCAGCAGCTCCCGGACAGGGGGAAAAGAGACCCAGTACTTC
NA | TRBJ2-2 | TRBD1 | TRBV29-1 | CSVWTGVNTGELFF | TGCAGCGTTTGGACAGGTGTGAACACCGGGGAGCTGTTTTTT
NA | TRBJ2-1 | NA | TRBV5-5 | CASSLGLYNEQFF | TGTGCCAGCAGCTTGGGACTTTACAATGAGCAGTTCTTC
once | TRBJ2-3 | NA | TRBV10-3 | CAISDGQSGLINTQYF | TGTGCCATCAGTGATGGACAGTCGGGTCTGATAAATACGCAGTATTTT
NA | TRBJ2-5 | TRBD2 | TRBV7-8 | CASSLGGGAQETQYF | TGTGCCAGCAGCCTGGGGGGGGGAGCCCAAGAGACCCAGTACTTC
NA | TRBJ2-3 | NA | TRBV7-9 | CASSWVRGQGPTDTQYF | TGTGCCAGCAGCTGGGTTAGAGGTCAGGGTCCTACAGATACGCAGTATTTT
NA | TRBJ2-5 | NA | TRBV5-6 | CASSFRLQETQYF | TGTGCCAGCAGCTTTCGGTTACAAGAGACCCAGTACTTC
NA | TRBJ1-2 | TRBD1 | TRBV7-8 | CASSLGTGFFNYGYTF | TGTGCCAGCAGCCTAGGGACAGGCTTTTTTAACTATGGCTACACCTTC
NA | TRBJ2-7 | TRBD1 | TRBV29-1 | CSVADSGTGNEQYF | TGCAGCGTGGCTGACTCCGGGACAGGGAACGAGCAGTACTTC
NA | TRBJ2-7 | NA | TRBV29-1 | CSVGGTPYEQYF | TGCAGCGTTGGGGGGACACCCTACGAGCAGTACTTC
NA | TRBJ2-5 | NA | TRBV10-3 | CATAGGQETQYF | TGTGCCACCGCAGGAGGCCAAGAGACCCAGTACTTC
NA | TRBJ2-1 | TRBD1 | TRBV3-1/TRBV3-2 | CASSGRTGIGNEQFF | TGTGCCAGCAGCGGCCGGACAGGGATTGGAAATGAGCAGTTCTTC
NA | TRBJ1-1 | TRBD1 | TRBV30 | CAWSATPGQGNTEAFF | TGTGCCTGGAGTGCAACCCCGGGACAGGGGAACACTGAAGCTTTCTTT
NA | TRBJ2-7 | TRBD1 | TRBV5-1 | CASSLAGRDRGYEQYF | TGCGCCAGCAGCTTGGCCGGGCGAGACAGGGGATACGAGCAGTACTTC
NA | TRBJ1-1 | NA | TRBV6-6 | CASSPGREREAFF | TGTGCCAGCAGTCCCGGACGGGAGAGGGAAGCTTTCTTT
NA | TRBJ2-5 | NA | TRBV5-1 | CASSLGQGWETQYF | TGCGCCAGCAGCTTGGGTCAGGGGTGGGAGACCCAGTACTTC
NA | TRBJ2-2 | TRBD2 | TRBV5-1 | CASSFPASGGTTAGELFF | TGCGCCAGCAGCTTCCCAGCTAGCGGGGGTACTACGGCCGGGGAGCTGTTTTTT
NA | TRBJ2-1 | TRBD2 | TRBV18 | CASSPRLAYNEQFF | TGTGCCAGCTCACCACGACTAGCGTACAATGAGCAGTTCTTC
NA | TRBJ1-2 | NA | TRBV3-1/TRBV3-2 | CASSQIYRPGGYGYTF | TGTGCCAGCAGCCAAATCTACAGGCCCGGGGGGTATGGCTACACCTTC
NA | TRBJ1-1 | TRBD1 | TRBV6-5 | CASISRDSNTEAFF | TGTGCCAGCATTTCTAGGGACAGTAACACTGAAGCTTTCTTT
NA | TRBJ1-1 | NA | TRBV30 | CAWSLRTARAFF | TGTGCCTGGAGTCTCCGGACAGCGAGAGCTTTCTTT
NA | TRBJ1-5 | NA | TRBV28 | CASTRRTARRSNQPQHF | TGTGCCAGCACCCGACGGACAGCGAGGAGGAGCAATCAGCCCCAGCATTTT
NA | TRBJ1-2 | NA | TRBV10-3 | CAIKEAPISGYTF | TGTGCCATCAAAGAGGCCCCAATCTCTGGCTACACCTTC
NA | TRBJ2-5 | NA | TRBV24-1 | CATSVGPQETQYF | TGTGCCACCAGTGTTGGCCCACAAGAGACCCAGTACTTC
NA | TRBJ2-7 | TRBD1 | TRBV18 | CASSPGTGSNYEQYF | TGTGCCAGCTCACCAGGGACAGGGAGTAACTACGAGCAGTACTTC
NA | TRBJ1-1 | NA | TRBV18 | CASSPGQNTEAFF | TGTGCCAGCTCACCGGGACAGAACACTGAAGCTTTCTTT
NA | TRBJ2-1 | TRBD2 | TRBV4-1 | CASSQGTSGGVDNEQFF | TGCGCCAGCAGCCAAGGGACTAGCGGGGGGGTCGACAATGAGCAGTTCTTC